This T cell receptor beta chain appears in the sequencing data of a study of beta chain features in type 1 diabetes listed by TCRdb under 2018. Some background on the complete study: No differences in mean age, gender distribution, total cell number or subset yield were found between patients and healthy donors. Regulatory and stem cell-like memory subsets were isolated from only 8 patients and about eight healthy donors, whereas naive and central memory subsets came from all 30 or so donors. In the study, recently diagnosed type 1 diabetes patients and matched healthy donors were compared on the TCRB repertoires of their sorted circulating CD4+ T cell subsets. A total of 107,917,701 sorted cells were examined across all samples, and the number of cells per subset was strongly correlated with RNA yield.

Notes on this clone: Its recognized antigen is unknown. No quality values exist for individual bases; no much larger clone is one base distant.

Overall results and qualifications from the work: Naive, central memory and regulatory TCRB repertoires appeared to be more alike among patients than among healthy donors. A moderate but significant shortening of TCRB CDR3 length was observed in type 1 diabetes patients in all four CD4+ subsets. At VDJ recombination sites, patients with type 1 diabetes made fewer insertions and deleted more nucleotides, a pattern implying thymic rearrangement abnormalities. Shorter templates might be favored by PCR, yet because patient and control samples were amplified and corrected together, any such skew would affect both groups equally. Sequencing cDNA rather than genomic DNA could over-represent highly expressing activated cells, although activation and CD3 levels did not differ between groups. Only small numbers of individuals were included in the HLA sub-analyses, which left unresolved whether HLA type had any influence on TCRB rearrangement.

All of the isolated RNA was reverse transcribed with the High Capacity cDNA Reverse Transcription Kit, so expressed TCRB transcripts were sequenced. Naive, central memory and regulatory T cell samples underwent deep immunoSEQ sequencing, averaging around 4 million total reads per sample. Sorted cells were lysed in RLT buffer and RNA was extracted with DNase-treated RNeasy Micro or Mini kits, depending on cell number. Each cell subset was processed separately to prevent cross-contamination, with patient and healthy donor samples processed together. The immunoSEQ multiplex PCR was used to amplify TCRB sequences from cDNA, generating 87-bp fragments that spanned the CDR3 region. Sequencing of the amplicons was done on the Illumina HiSeq platform. The published analysis was carried out like this. Synthetic template baselines were used to correct PCR bias computationally, reads within Hamming distance 2 were collapsed together, and singletons that could not be merged were discarded. Reads were aligned against IMGT to assign V, D and J genes, CDR3 length and insertions or deletions at six rearrangement sites. Within each subset, clonotype counts were normalized to the number of sorted cells before true diversity and Gini coefficients were calculated with the tcR R package. The overlap coefficient, calculated on TCRB nucleotide sequences, was used to quantify repertoire sharing. Out-of-frame TCRB sequences from naive cells were analyzed to stand in for the pre-selection repertoire. TCRdb provides this immuneACCESS table in a form limited to in-frame rearrangements. Some clones are lacking; in checked studies, under half of them reflect an unresolved V gene, and why the rest are absent is not known. Clone size and the V and J calls come from that table; the DNA yielded D and trimming. For this sample the table gives about 410,000 clones, of which around 14% were detected only once. Jointly, the top ten make up roughly 0.033% of the sample.

From each donor, a single peripheral blood sample of about 120 mL on average was drawn into heparinised tubes. A BD FACSAria II and a panel including CD45RO, CCR7, CD25, CD127, CD95 and CD27 were used to sort naive, central memory, regulatory and stem cell-like memory CD4+ T cells. Every sorted population had a purity above 95%. PBMCs were isolated immediately by Lymphoprep density gradient centrifugation and stained directly without culture. Samples were stained and sorted in pairs, with one healthy donor and one patient per experiment, so that batch effects were minimized. Taken from cysteine to phenylalanine, the CDR3 has 15 residues. The DNA shown is the 45-base CDR3, in frame from base 1. The germline V gene specifies SGHVS as CDR1 and FNYEAQ as CDR2. V loses 5 bases at its end and J loses 1 base; junction bases beyond the gene matches: 7.

The sample taken for sequencing was naive CD4+ T cells from blood. This specimen's cell subset or site label, interpreted: true naive CD4+ T cells. This TCR derives from a man under 40 in good health. The chain links TRBV7-6 with TRBJ1-1, with 7 bases in between that match TRBD1. CDR3 reads: CASSPSGTANTEAFF. The DNA is TGTGCCAGCAGCCCCTCGGGGACAGCGAACACTGAAGCTTTCTTT.